This T cell receptor (beta chain) emerged from a study of cytomegalovirus exposure and HLA in healthy donors. Losses at the gene ends were 5 bases for V and 0 bases for J; bases not matched to a gene: 7. Germline loops: CDR1 SEHNR, CDR2 FQNEAQ (reference sequence). The CDR3 has 15 amino acids. As concerns this clone: The antigen is not known.

60 Vbeta and 13 Jbeta primers were used in PCR. Using immunoSEQ multiplex PCR, the repertoire was profiled, and TCRdb retains in-frame clones only, with some absent. The table records around 200,000 clones, approximately 80% of them present only once. The study's findings and limits: In vitro confirmation showed three CMV-associated chains to be CMV antigen specific. A previous analysis found most TCR beta V segments productive roughly 90% or roughly 30% of the time.

The sample taken for sequencing was PBMCs. The chain combines TRBV7-9 with TRBJ2-7, with 7 nucleotides matching TRBD1. The clonotype originates from a boy under 18 in good health and CMV-seronegative. CDR3 nucleotide sequence: TGTGCCAGCAGCCGAACAGGGGATGGCTCCTACGAGCAGTACTTC. This codes for CASSRTGDGSYEQYF.